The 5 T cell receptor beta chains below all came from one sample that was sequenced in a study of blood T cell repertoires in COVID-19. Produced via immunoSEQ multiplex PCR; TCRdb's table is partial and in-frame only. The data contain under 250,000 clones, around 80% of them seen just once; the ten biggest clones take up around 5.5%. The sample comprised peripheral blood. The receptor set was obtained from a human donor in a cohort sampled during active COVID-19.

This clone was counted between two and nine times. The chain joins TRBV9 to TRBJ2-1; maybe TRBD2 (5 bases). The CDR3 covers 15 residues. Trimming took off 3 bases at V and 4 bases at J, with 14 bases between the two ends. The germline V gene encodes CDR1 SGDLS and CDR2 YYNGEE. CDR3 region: CASSAGVTTYNEQFF. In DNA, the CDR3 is TGTGCCAGCAGCGCCGGGGTGACTACTTACAATGAGCAGTTCTTC.

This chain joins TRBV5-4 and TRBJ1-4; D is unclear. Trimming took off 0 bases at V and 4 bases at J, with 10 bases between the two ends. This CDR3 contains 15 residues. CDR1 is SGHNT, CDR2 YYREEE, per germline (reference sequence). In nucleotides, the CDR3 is TGTGCCAGCAGCTTGGCTCAGACAAGTAATGAAAAACTGTTTTTT. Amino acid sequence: CASSLAQTSNEKLFF.

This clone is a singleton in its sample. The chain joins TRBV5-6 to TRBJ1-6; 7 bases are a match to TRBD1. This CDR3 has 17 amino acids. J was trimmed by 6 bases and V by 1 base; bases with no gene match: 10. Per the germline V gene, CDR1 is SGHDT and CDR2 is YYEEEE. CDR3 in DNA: TGTGCCAGCAGCTTGTCGCGCCGGACAGGCCTTAATTCACCCCTCCACTTT. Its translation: CASSLSRRTGLNSPLHF.

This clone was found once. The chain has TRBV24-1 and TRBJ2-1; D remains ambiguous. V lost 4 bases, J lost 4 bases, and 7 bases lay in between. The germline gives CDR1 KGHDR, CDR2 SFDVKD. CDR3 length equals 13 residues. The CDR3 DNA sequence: TGTGCCACCAGTGACTCCCTTTACAATGAGCAGTTCTTC. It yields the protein CATSDSLYNEQFF.

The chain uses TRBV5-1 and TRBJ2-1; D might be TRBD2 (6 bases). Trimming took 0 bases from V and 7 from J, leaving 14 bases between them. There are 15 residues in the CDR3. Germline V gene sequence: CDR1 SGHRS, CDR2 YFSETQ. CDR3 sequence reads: CASSLEVADFNEQFF. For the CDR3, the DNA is TGCGCCAGCAGCTTGGAGGTAGCGGACTTTAATGAGCAGTTCTTC.